This paragraph reports one TCR beta chain. A Seattle source enrolled patients during active infection and followed them longitudinally. Looked up from germline, CDR1 is SEHNR and CDR2 is FQNEAQ (reference sequence). The CDR3 is 19 residues long. V was pared by 5 bases and J by 1 base, with 24 bases between. The data belong to a study of blood T cell repertoires in COVID-19. For the study at large: The analysed material was cDNA or gDNA that came from T cells, B-cell-depleted T cells, or PBMCs.

Original analysis: Researchers report that nucleated cell counts were estimated from reference gene primer amplification. Repertoires were generated with immunoSEQ multiplex PCR, while TCRdb's copy carries only in-frame clones and drops some. That table supplies the V and J calls and clone size; D and trimming were determined from the DNA. The sample gives about 480,000 clones, 89% of which show up once; roughly 1% is in the top ten. Sequencing was carried out using peripheral blood. The receptor comes from a man aged 18 to 30 with COVID-19, enrolled during active disease. This chain links TRBV7-9 with TRBJ2-4; D perhaps matches TRBD2 (6 bases). The CDR3 is CASSPPSSEGLGAKNIQYF. CDR3 coding DNA: TGTGCCAGCAGCCCCCCAAGCTCGGAGGGGTTGGGCGCCAAAAACATTCAGTACTTC.